This T cell receptor (beta chain) was documented in a study of OX40 agonist ivuxolimab in advanced cancers. CDR1 is SQVTM and CDR2 is ANQGSEA in the germline V gene. The V and J ends lost 6 bases and 1 base respectively, with 16 bases between them. The CDR3 loop spans 14 amino acids. This table comes from immunoSEQ multiplex PCR, and its TCRdb copy is limited to in-frame clones, with some not included. The table has about 96,000 clones, 90% seen once. The input for sequencing was CD4+ or CD8+ T cells sorted from blood, taken in a trial of the OX40 agonist ivuxolimab. This clonotype was sampled from an adult with an advanced solid tumor such as melanoma, head and neck, liver or kidney cancer. The chain uses TRBV29-1 and TRBJ2-7, with TRBD2 as a possible D gene (6 bases). The CDR3 bases are TGCAGCGTGAGTGGGACTCGCGATTCCTACGAGCAGTACTTC. Protein sequence: CSVSGTRDSYEQYF.